Each of the 4 T cell receptor beta chains below was sequenced from the same sample in a study of blood T cell repertoires in COVID-19. Clones were read by immunoSEQ multiplex PCR, and TCRdb kept only the in-frame ones, dropping some. The sample shows some 94,000 clones, 72% of them seen only once. Sequenced: peripheral blood. The receptors shown here come from a woman aged 55-75 years in a cohort sampled during active or convalescent COVID-19.

The chain joins TRBV5-1 to TRBJ2-3; D gene unclear. The CDR3 covers 14 residues. The germline V and J ends were trimmed by 2 bases and 0 bases, with 7 bases remaining between them. CDR1 is SGHRS and CDR2 is YFSETQ in the germline V gene. The CDR3 here is CASSFGRSTDTQYF. The CDR3 region has the DNA TGCGCCAGCAGCTTCGGCAGGAGCACAGATACGCAGTATTTT.

The V and J genes are TRBV2 and TRBJ1-1; 7 nucleotides agree with TRBD1. Germline-derived CDR1 and CDR2 are SNHLY and FYNNEI. CDR3 size: 14 residues. With V trimmed by 6 bases and J by 3 bases, 7 bases remained unmatched. The CDR3: CASSGQAMDTEAFF. CDR3 DNA sequence: TGTGCCAGCAGCGGACAGGCGATGGACACTGAAGCTTTCTTT.

This sequence joins TRBV7-9 and TRBJ1-2; D call uncertain. V gave up 5 bases and J gave up 0 bases, with 16 bases separating them. This CDR3 region has 16 residues. Looked up from germline, CDR1 is SEHNR and CDR2 is FQNEAQ (reference sequence). CDR3 sequence: CASSPPEASPNYGYTF. The CDR3 nucleotides are TGTGCCAGCAGCCCGCCTGAAGCGTCCCCTAACTATGGCTACACCTTC.

V and J are TRBV6-2 or TRBV6-3 and TRBJ2-3; 7 positions match TRBD2. This CDR3 contains 16 residues. The ends lost 2 bases at V and 1 base at J; junction bases unmatched: 6. Germline CDR1 is MNHEY and CDR2 is SVGEGT. The CDR3 loop is CASSYGRSGGTDTQYF. The CDR3 nucleotides read TGTGCCAGCAGTTACGGAAGAAGCGGGGGCACAGATACGCAGTATTTT.